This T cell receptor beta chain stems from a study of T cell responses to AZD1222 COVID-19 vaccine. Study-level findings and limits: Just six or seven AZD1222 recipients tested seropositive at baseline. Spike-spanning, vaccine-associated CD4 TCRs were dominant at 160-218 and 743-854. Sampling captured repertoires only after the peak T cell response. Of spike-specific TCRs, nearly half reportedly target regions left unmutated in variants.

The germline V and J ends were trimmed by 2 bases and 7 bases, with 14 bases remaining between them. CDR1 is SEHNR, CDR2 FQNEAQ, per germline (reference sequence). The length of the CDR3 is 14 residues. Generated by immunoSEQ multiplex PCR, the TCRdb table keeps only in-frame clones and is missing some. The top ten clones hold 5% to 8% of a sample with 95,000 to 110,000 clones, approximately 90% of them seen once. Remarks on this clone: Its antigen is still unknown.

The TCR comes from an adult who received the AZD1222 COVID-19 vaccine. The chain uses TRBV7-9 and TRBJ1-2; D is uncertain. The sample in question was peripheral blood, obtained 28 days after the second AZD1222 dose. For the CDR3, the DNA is TGTGCCAGCAGCTTAAAGGAGGGAGGCAGTGGCTACACCTTC. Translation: CASSLKEGGSGYTF.